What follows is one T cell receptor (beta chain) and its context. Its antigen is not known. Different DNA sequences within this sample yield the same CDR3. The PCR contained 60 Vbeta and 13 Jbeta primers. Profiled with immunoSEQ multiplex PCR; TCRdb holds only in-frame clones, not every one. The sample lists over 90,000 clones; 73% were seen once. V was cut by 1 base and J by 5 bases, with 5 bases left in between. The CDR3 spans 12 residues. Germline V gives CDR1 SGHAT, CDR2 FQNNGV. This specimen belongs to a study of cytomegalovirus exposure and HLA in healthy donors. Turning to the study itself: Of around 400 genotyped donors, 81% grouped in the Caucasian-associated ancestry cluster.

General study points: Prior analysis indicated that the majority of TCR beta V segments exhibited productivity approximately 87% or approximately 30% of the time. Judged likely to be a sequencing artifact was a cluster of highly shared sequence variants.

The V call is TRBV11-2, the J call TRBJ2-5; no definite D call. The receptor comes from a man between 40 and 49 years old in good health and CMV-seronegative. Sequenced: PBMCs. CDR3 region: CASSLVRETQYF. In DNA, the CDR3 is TGTGCCAGCAGCTTAGTGAGGGAGACCCAGTACTTC.